These 18 T cell receptor beta chains originate from one sample sequenced in a study of CD8+CD57+ T cells in acquired aplastic anemia. Genomic DNA, serving as template, underwent TCR beta VDJ and CDR3 profiling. TCRdb re-called the reads through MiXCR, storing one row per CDR3 protein. The sample lists 120,000 or so distinct CDR3 sequences; over 30% were seen once. The authors sequenced patients whose flow cytometry had shown CD8+CD57+ cell expansion. The sample consisted of sorted CD4+, CD8+, or CD8+CD57+ T cells (not recorded which) from PBMCs. These receptors came from a human donor with aplastic anemia.

The table lists this clonotype with many counts. The V call is TRBV29-1, the J call TRBJ2-5, with D uncertain. V dropped 0 bases and J dropped 1 base, with 12 bases sitting between them. Germline V lookup: CDR1 SQVTM, CDR2 ANQGSEA. CDR3 size: 15 residues. Here the CDR3 reads CSVEDRGGSQETQYF. For the CDR3, the DNA is TGCAGCGTTGAAGATCGAGGTGGATCCCAAGAGACCCAGTACTTC.

The chain uses TRBV10-3 and TRBJ1-1; TRBD1 aligns across 10 bases. The CDR3 covers 17 residues. Germline CDR1 ENHRY, CDR2 SYGVKD. The junction had 10 bases not matched to a gene; V was cut back by 6 bases and J by 0 bases. As DNA, the CDR3 is TGTGCCATCAGCGCACAGACAGGGGGCCAGCTGAACACTGAAGCTTTCTTT. It translates to CAISAQTGGQLNTEAFF.

This clonotype was counted many times. The V call is TRBV28, the J call TRBJ1-2; D perhaps matches TRBD1 (5 bases). Germline CDR1 MDHEN, CDR2 SYDVKM. The CDR3 runs 14 residues. Trimming took off 2 bases at V and 7 bases at J, with 14 bases between the two ends. The CDR3 is CASSLGPIQGGYTF. CDR3 DNA sequence: TGTGCCAGCAGTTTAGGGCCCATTCAGGGTGGCTACACCTTC.

This clonotype has at least ten counts. The genes are TRBV5-6 and TRBJ1-2; TRBD1 might be the D (5 bases). Deletions cut 1 base from V and 7 bases from J, with 14 bases between. Germline V gene sequence: CDR1 SGHDT, CDR2 YYEEEE. There are 14 residues in the CDR3. The CDR3 DNA is TGTGCCAGCAGCTTGTTGAGGGGCCAGGGTGGCTACACCTTC. This gives the protein CASSLLRGQGGYTF.

As for this clonotype: One junction end disagrees with the germline gene, perhaps due to a read error. J is TRBJ2-5 and V is TRBV24-1; maybe TRBD1 (6 bases). The CDR3 sequence is 14 residues long. Germline assignment: CDR1 KGHDR and CDR2 SFDVKD. The CDR3 spells CATSDPQGVETQYF. CDR3 nucleotide sequence: TGTGCCACCAGTGACCCACAGGGTGTCGAGACCCAGTACTTT.

The chain combines TRBV7-3 with TRBJ1-1; D may be TRBD1 (5 bases). The CDR3 totals 14 residues. V was shortened by 3 bases and J by 6 bases, with 14 bases between the two germline ends. The V gene's germline CDR1 is SGHTA and CDR2 FQGTGA. The CDR3: CASSLVRGGAEAFF. CDR3 coding DNA: TGTGCCAGCAGCTTGGTGCGCGGGGGAGCTGAAGCTTTCTTT.

This clonotype appeared once. V gene TRBV2 combines with J gene TRBJ1-5; TRBD1 aligns across 7 bases. V lost 0 bases and J lost 6; bases outside the gene matches: 5. CDR3 length: 15 residues. Germline CDR1 SNHLY, CDR2 FYNNEI. This chain's CDR3 is CASSEARQGVQPQHF. CDR3 nucleotides: TGTGCCAGCAGTGAAGCGCGACAGGGCGTTCAGCCCCAGCATTTT.

The sample holds many counts of this clonotype. The V gene is TRBV10-3, the J gene TRBJ1-5, with D maybe TRBD1 (6 bases). The V and J ends lost 5 bases and 4 bases respectively, with 9 bases between them. Germline CDR1 reads ENHRY; CDR2 reads SYGVKD. The CDR3 runs 13 residues. The CDR3 DNA is TGTGCCATCAGTCAACAGGGAAATCAGCCCCAGCATTTT. Amino acids: CAISQQGNQPQHF.

The rearrangement joins TRBV7-6 to TRBJ2-2, with D possibly matching TRBD1 (5 bases). The CDR3 consists of 13 residues. Trimming pared 1 base from V and 7 bases from J, leaving 7 bases between. Germline V lookup: CDR1 SGHVS, CDR2 FNYEAQ. The CDR3, as DNA: TGTGCCAGCAGCTTAGGGGGCAACGGGGAGCTGTTTTTT. Translating gives CASSLGGNGELFF.

This clonotype was seen ten or more times. The genes are TRBV20-1 and TRBJ2-3; 10 bases match TRBD2. The CDR3 totals 15 residues. Trimming took 4 bases from V and 2 from J; bases not matched to a gene: 6. Germline loops: CDR1 DFQATT, CDR2 SNEGSKA (reference sequence). The CDR3 DNA reads TGCAGTGCTATCAGCGGGGGGGGGTACACAGATACGCAGTATTTT. Protein sequence: CSAISGGGYTDTQYF.

This clonotype was observed at least ten times. The gene calls are TRBV7-9 and TRBJ1-3, with 7 bases matching TRBD1. This CDR3 comprises 15 residues. V was clipped by 4 bases and J by 2 bases; unmatched bases: 5. Germline V gene sequence: CDR1 SEHNR, CDR2 FQNEAQ (reference sequence). The CDR3 coding sequence is TGTGCCAGCAGCTCAAGGGGGCCAACTGGAAACACCATATATTTT. Protein product: CASSSRGPTGNTIYF.

This clonotype was counted at least ten times. The chain carries TRBV5-1 and TRBJ1-5, with D possibly matching TRBD1 (6 bases). V was shortened by 3 bases and J by 4 bases, with 11 bases between the two germline ends. This CDR3 region has 14 residues. Germline loops: CDR1 SGHRS, CDR2 YFSETQ. As DNA, the CDR3 is TGCGCCAGCAGCTCAGGACAGAAAAATCAGCCCCAGCATTTT. Protein product: CASSSGQKNQPQHF.

The V and J genes are TRBV19 and TRBJ2-7, with TRBD1 identical over 9 bases. After removal of 5 bases from V and 5 bases from J, the junction contained 7 bases not matched to a gene. The CDR3 runs 14 residues. CDR1 and CDR2 from the germline V gene are LNHDA and SQIVND (reference sequence). The CDR3 is CASSHLGQGDEQYF. Here the CDR3 DNA reads TGTGCCAGTAGTCACCTGGGACAGGGAGACGAGCAGTACTTC.

On this clonotype itself: This may be a read error: a much more frequent sequence differs by one nucleotide. V gene TRBV4-1 combines with J gene TRBJ2-5; possible D gene TRBD2, 5 bases. There are 17 residues in the CDR3. V lost 0 bases and J lost 1, with 15 bases in between. Germline V gene lookup returns CDR1 MGHRA and CDR2 YSYEKL. Here the CDR3 DNA reads TGCGCCAGCAGCCAAGATAGAGGTAGCGTCATCCAAGAGACCCAGTACTTC. This sequence encodes CASSQDRGSVIQETQYF.

For this clonotype: One end of the junction fails to match germline, which may point to a read error. This rearrangement joins TRBV5-6 to TRBJ2-1, with D perhaps matching TRBD2 (6 bases). The CDR3 contains 16 residues. Germline lookup yields CDR1 SGHDT and CDR2 YYEEEE. As DNA, the CDR3 is TGTGCCAGCAGCTCGGTCATTCGGGGGTCCTCCAATGAGCAGTTCTTC. This translates into CASSSVIRGSSNEQFF.

This clonotype has just a few counts. The V gene is TRBV24-1, the J gene TRBJ1-6, with 8 bases matching TRBD1. The CDR3 runs to 14 residues. Germline-derived CDR1 and CDR2 are KGHDR and SFDVKD. Losses at the gene ends were 3 bases for V and 10 bases for J; bases not matched to a gene: 4. The CDR3 is CATSDPGTGSPLHF. CDR3 in DNA: TGTGCCACCAGTGATCCAGGGACAGGATCACCCCTCCACTTT.

Turning to this clonotype: A read error may be the cause here, since a much bigger clone is one base away. The chain carries TRBV6-6 and TRBJ2-7, with D unresolved. From germline, CDR1 is MNHNY and CDR2 SVGAGI (reference sequence). The CDR3 spans 11 residues. V lost 7 bases and J 0 bases, leaving 4 bases between the germline ends. For the CDR3, the DNA is TGTGCCAGCACCGACTCCTACGAGCAGTACTTC. Its protein is CASTDSYEQYF.

The sample holds many counts of this clonotype. The rearrangement joins TRBV20-1 to TRBJ2-1; D may correspond to TRBD1 or TRBD2 (6 bases each). The CDR3 has 17 residues. Deletions cut 3 bases from V and 4 bases from J, with 22 bases between. CDR1 is DFQATT, CDR2 SNEGSKA, per germline (reference sequence). CDR3 residues: CSASTAHRDFKYNEQFF. CDR3 DNA: TGCAGTGCTAGTACAGCACACAGGGACTTTAAATACAATGAGCAGTTCTTC.